A selection of T cell receptor beta chains follows, all from one sample in a study of T cell responses to AZD1222 COVID-19 vaccine. Some clones are missing from TCRdb's copy, which holds only in-frame ones; the method was immunoSEQ multiplex PCR. Of roughly 200,000 clones listed, around 93% are singletons. The source material was peripheral blood, sampled 28 days after the second dose of the MenACWY control vaccine. The receptor set was obtained from an adult who received the MenACWY meningococcal vaccine as a control. Both conserved end residues are part of each CDR3. Each record gives: J gene, V gene, clone size, D gene, CDR3 DNA, CDR3 protein. The D gene is left open where the match is weak. For some rows the clone size is stated as once, few or many, or as a class when expanded; others skip it.

J: TRBJ1-6
V: TRBV12-3/TRBV12-4
size: NA
D: NA
DNA: TGTGCCAGCAGTTTCGGTGGGTCCCTCCACTTT
CDR3: CASSFGGSLHF

J: TRBJ1-1
V: TRBV6-5
size: NA
D: TRBD1
DNA: TGTGCCAGCACCGTGGACAGGGCGGCTGAAGCTTTCTTT
CDR3: CASTVDRAAEAFF

J: TRBJ1-2
V: TRBV25-1
size: NA
D: NA
DNA: TGTGCCAGCAGTGATATTGTTACGAGACCCACCTTC
CDR3: CASSDIVTRPTF

J: TRBJ2-3
V: TRBV11-1
size: few
D: NA
DNA: TGTGCCAGCAGCTTATATGGAACCAGCACAGATACGCAGTATTTT
CDR3: CASSLYGTSTDTQYF

J: TRBJ2-2
V: TRBV27
size: NA
D: NA
DNA: TGTGCCAGCAGTTTAATGGGAAACGGGGAGCTGTTTTTT
CDR3: CASSLMGNGELFF

J: TRBJ1-5
V: TRBV6-2/TRBV6-3
size: NA
D: NA
DNA: TGTGCCAGCAGTTACCTGGGTACAGGGACGGGCGGCAATCAGCCCCAGCATTTT
CDR3: CASSYLGTGTGGNQPQHF

J: TRBJ1-1
V: TRBV2
size: few
D: NA
DNA: TGTGCCAGCAGGGATACCGGGCGGCCGATCGCTGAAGCTTTCTTT
CDR3: CASRDTGRPIAEAFF

J: TRBJ1-1
V: TRBV27
size: NA
D: TRBD1
DNA: TGTGCCAGCAGTTTGGGACAGGGAGGCACTGAAGCTTTCTTT
CDR3: CASSLGQGGTEAFF

J: TRBJ1-2
V: TRBV4-1
size: NA
D: NA
DNA: TGCGCCAGCAGCCAAGGTCCTTATGGCTACACCTTC
CDR3: CASSQGPYGYTF

J: TRBJ1-1
V: TRBV4-1
size: NA
D: TRBD1
DNA: TGCGCCAGCAAAGGGACAGGGATGAACACTGAAGCTTTCTTT
CDR3: CASKGTGMNTEAFF

J: TRBJ1-1
V: TRBV5-1
size: NA
D: NA
DNA: TGCGCCAGCAGCCCCGGGGGGCGTAGAAACACTGAAGCTTTCTTT
CDR3: CASSPGGRRNTEAFF

J: TRBJ1-2
V: TRBV10-2
size: NA
D: NA
DNA: TGCGCCAGTTACGCAATTTGGAGGGGCTGGGACTATGGCTACACCTTC
CDR3: CASYAIWRGWDYGYTF

J: TRBJ1-1
V: TRBV12-3/TRBV12-4
size: NA
D: NA
DNA: TGTGCCAGCAGAGGGCCGCATAACACTGAAGCTTTCTTT
CDR3: CASRGPHNTEAFF

J: TRBJ1-1
V: TRBV7-2
size: once
D: NA
DNA: TGTGCCAGCAGCTTACAGGGACAAAGCACTGAAGCTTTCTTT
CDR3: CASSLQGQSTEAFF

J: TRBJ1-1
V: TRBV25-1
size: NA
D: NA
DNA: TGTGCCAGCCTTTTGACAGGGAACACTGAAGCTTTCTTT
CDR3: CASLLTGNTEAFF

J: TRBJ2-3
V: TRBV6-6
size: NA
D: NA
DNA: TGTGCCAGCAGTTACACCCGGGGGACCACAGATACGCAGTATTTT
CDR3: CASSYTRGTTDTQYF

J: TRBJ1-5
V: TRBV24-1
size: NA
D: TRBD1
DNA: TGTGCCACCAGTGAAGCCGGGACAGGGACTAGCAATCAGCCCCAGCATTTT
CDR3: CATSEAGTGTSNQPQHF

J: TRBJ2-7
V: TRBV4-3
size: NA
D: NA
DNA: TGCGCCAGCAGCCAAGGAAGGGGGGGGCGCGGGGAGCAGTACTTC
CDR3: CASSQGRGGRGEQYF

J: TRBJ1-6
V: TRBV19
size: NA
D: NA
DNA: TGTGCCAGTTACGACGGGAGGTATAATTCACCCCTCCACTTT
CDR3: CASYDGRYNSPLHF

J: TRBJ1-1
V: TRBV7-9
size: NA
D: NA
DNA: TGTGCCAGCAGCTCCACCGGGACGGCGAACACTGAAGCTTTCTTT
CDR3: CASSSTGTANTEAFF

J: TRBJ1-4
V: TRBV28
size: NA
D: NA
DNA: TGTGCCAGCAGCTCCCCCGGCCGGGGAACTAATGAAAAACTGTTTTTT
CDR3: CASSSPGRGTNEKLFF

J: TRBJ1-4
V: TRBV7-2
size: few
D: NA
DNA: TGTGCCAGCAGCATTAGGAGCTCACAAGGGGGTAATGAAAAACTGTTTTTT
CDR3: CASSIRSSQGGNEKLFF

J: TRBJ1-4
V: TRBV6-5
size: NA
D: NA
DNA: TGTGCCAGCAGTTCCCCGGGAGGGGAGGAAGAAAAACTGTTTTTT
CDR3: CASSSPGGEEEKLFF

J: TRBJ2-7
V: TRBV28
size: NA
D: TRBD1
DNA: TGTGCCAGCAGTGGGCCGGGACAGGGAGCCTACGAGCAGTACTTC
CDR3: CASSGPGQGAYEQYF

J: TRBJ1-6
V: TRBV29-1
size: NA
D: NA
DNA: TGCAGCGTCGGGAAAGAGTTGGGATCACCCCTCCACTTT
CDR3: CSVGKELGSPLHF

J: TRBJ1-4
V: TRBV5-1
size: NA
D: NA
DNA: TGCGCCAGCAGCTTGGCAGGAGGGGCAAGTGGTGAAAAACTGTTTTTT
CDR3: CASSLAGGASGEKLFF

J: TRBJ2-1
V: TRBV9
size: NA
D: TRBD2
DNA: TGTGCCAGCAGCGTATCGCTAGCGGGGGGTTGGAGGTACAATGAGCAGTTCTTC
CDR3: CASSVSLAGGWRYNEQFF

J: TRBJ1-1
V: TRBV6-5
size: NA
D: TRBD1
DNA: TGTGCCAGCAGCATAACAGGGGCGAACACTGAAGCTTTCTTT
CDR3: CASSITGANTEAFF

J: TRBJ1-2
V: TRBV28
size: NA
D: NA
DNA: TGTGCCAGCAGAAATACTAACTATGGCTACACCTTC
CDR3: CASRNTNYGYTF

J: TRBJ1-1
V: TRBV25-1
size: NA
D: TRBD1
DNA: TGTGCCAGCAGTCCACTGGACAGGGGGAGCACTGAAGCTTTCTTT
CDR3: CASSPLDRGSTEAFF

J: TRBJ1-2
V: TRBV21-1
size: NA
D: NA
DNA: TGTGCCAGCAGCAGGAAAGATATAGGACAGGCGGGCTATGGCTACACCTTC
CDR3: CASSRKDIGQAGYGYTF

J: TRBJ1-1
V: TRBV7-9
size: NA
D: TRBD1
DNA: TGTGCCAGCAGCTGGGGACAGCCCCTTGGGGGAGCTTTCTTT
CDR3: CASSWGQPLGGAFF

J: TRBJ1-6
V: TRBV3-1/TRBV3-2
size: NA
D: NA
DNA: TGTGCCAGCAGCCAGGCAGGGGATTCACCCCTCCACTTT
CDR3: CASSQAGDSPLHF

J: TRBJ2-5
V: TRBV7-2
size: NA
D: NA
DNA: TGTGCCAGCAGCTTACGGGGGACACGAGAGACCCAGTACTTC
CDR3: CASSLRGTRETQYF